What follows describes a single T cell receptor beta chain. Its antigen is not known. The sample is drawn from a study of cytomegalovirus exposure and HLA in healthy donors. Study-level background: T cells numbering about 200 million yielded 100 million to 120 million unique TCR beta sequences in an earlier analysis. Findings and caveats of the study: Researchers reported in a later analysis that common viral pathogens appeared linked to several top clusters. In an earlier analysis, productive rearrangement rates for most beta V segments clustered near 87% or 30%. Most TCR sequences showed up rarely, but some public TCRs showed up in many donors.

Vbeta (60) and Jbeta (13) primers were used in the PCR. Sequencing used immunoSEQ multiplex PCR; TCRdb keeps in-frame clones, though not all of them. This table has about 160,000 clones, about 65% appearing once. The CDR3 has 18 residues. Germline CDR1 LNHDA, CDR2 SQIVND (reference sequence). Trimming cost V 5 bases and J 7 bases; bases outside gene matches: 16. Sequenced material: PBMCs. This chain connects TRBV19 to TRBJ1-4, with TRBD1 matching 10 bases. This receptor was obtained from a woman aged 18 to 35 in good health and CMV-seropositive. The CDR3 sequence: CASSDNPGTGVVGEKLFF. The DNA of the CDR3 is TGTGCCAGTAGTGATAACCCAGGGACAGGGGTTGTGGGTGAAAAACTGTTTTTT.